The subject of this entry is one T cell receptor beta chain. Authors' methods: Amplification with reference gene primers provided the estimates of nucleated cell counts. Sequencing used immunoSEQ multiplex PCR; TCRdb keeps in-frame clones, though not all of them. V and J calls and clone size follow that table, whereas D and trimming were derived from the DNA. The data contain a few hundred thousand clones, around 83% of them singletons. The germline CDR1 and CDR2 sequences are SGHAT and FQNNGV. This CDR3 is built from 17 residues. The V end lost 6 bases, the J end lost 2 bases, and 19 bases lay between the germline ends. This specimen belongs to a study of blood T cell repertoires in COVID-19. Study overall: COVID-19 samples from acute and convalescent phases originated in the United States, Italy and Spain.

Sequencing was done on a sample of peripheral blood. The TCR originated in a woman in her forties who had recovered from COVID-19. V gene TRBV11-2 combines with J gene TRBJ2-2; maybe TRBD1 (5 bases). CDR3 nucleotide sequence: TGTGCCAGCAGTACAGGCATAGACCCCCAAAACACCGGGGAGCTGTTTTTT. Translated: CASSTGIDPQNTGELFF. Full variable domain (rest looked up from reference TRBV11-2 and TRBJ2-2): EAGVAQSPRYKIIEKRQSVAFWCNPISGHATLYWYQQILGQGPKLLIQFQNNGVVDDSQLPKDRFSAERLKGVDSTLKIQPAKLEDSAVYLCASSTGIDPQNTGELFFGEGSRLTVL.